This entry features one T cell receptor beta chain sequence. Membership in each cohort depended on participant-reported clinical history. This specimen belongs to a study of blood T cell repertoires in COVID-19. Turning to the study itself: Sample material is recorded as cDNA or gDNA derived from T cells, B-cell-depleted T cells, or PBMCs.

In the original processing: Reference gene primer amplification in the assay estimated nucleated cell counts. Profiling relied on immunoSEQ multiplex PCR, and the TCRdb table lists in-frame clones only, not all of them. D and trimming come from the DNA, and the V and J calls and clone size come from that table. The sample contains approximately 470,000 clones, approximately 90% of which appear only once. J lost 6 bases, V lost 5 bases, and 7 bases had no gene match. Germline lookup yields CDR1 MNHEY and CDR2 SVGAGI. This CDR3 has 13 residues. This clonotype originated in a woman aged 18 to 35 who had recovered from COVID-19. V gene TRBV6-5 combines with J gene TRBJ2-7; 7 nucleotides line up with TRBD1. The sample comprised PBMCs or T cells enriched from blood (not recorded which). DNA of the CDR3: TGTGCCAGCAGTCCCCTGGACAGGATCGAGCAGTACTTC. Translating it yields CASSPLDRIEQYF.